This is a list of T cell receptor beta chains from one sample in a study of Ad26.COV2.S vaccination and SARS-CoV-2 variants. Profiled with immunoSEQ multiplex PCR; TCRdb holds only in-frame clones, not every one. The sample shows 300,000 to 400,000 clones, 85% of them seen only once. The sample in question was peripheral blood, obtained in a trial of Ad26.COV2.S vaccine versus placebo. Receptor source: a person between 18 and 60 years old who received the Ad26.COV2.S COVID-19 vaccine or a placebo. The CDR3 runs from the conserved cysteine through the conserved F or W. D genes are given only for firm matches. Some rows mark clone size as missing; the rest say once, few, many or name a class of expanded clone.

D gene	V gene	clone size	J gene	CDR3 DNA	CDR3 protein
NA	TRBV24-1	NA	TRBJ1-3	TGTGCCACCAGCCAGACTCCGGGACGAGAATCTGGAAACACCATATATTTT	CATSQTPGRESGNTIYF
NA	TRBV7-8	NA	TRBJ1-6	TGTGCCAGCACGTCAAGCCGTAATTCACCCCTCCACTTT	CASTSSRNSPLHF
NA	TRBV24-1	once	TRBJ2-2	TGTGCCACCAGTGAATGGAACAGGGGAGGGACCGGGGAGCTGTTTTTT	CATSEWNRGGTGELFF
TRBD1	TRBV11-2	NA	TRBJ2-7	TGTGCCAGCAGCTTGGGACAGGGTGCCTACGAGCAGTACTTC	CASSLGQGAYEQYF
NA	TRBV6-2/TRBV6-3	NA	TRBJ1-4	TGTGCCAGCAGTCCCCCTGGGTGGGGAAATGAAAAACTGTTTTTT	CASSPPGWGNEKLFF
NA	TRBV7-9	NA	TRBJ2-1	TGTGCCAGCAGCCCCGGGCAGTCCACCTACAATGAGCAGTTCTTC	CASSPGQSTYNEQFF
NA	TRBV27	NA	TRBJ2-7	TGTGCCAGCAGTTTATTCCGGCCTGCGGGCTACGAGCAGTACTTC	CASSLFRPAGYEQYF
NA	TRBV6-2/TRBV6-3	NA	TRBJ1-2	TGTGCCAGCAGTTACTCGGTCGACACGGGCCCACAAGCTAACTATGGCTACACCTTC	CASSYSVDTGPQANYGYTF
TRBD1	TRBV10-3	once	TRBJ2-5	TGTGCCATCAACCCGGGACAGGGCCAAGAGACCCAGTACTTC	CAINPGQGQETQYF
NA	TRBV18	NA	TRBJ2-7	TGTGCCAGCTCACCTAAAGTGAGCTCCTACGAGCAGTACTTC	CASSPKVSSYEQYF
NA	TRBV27	once	TRBJ2-1	TGTGCCAGCTGTGGAGCGGCCCTGAATGAGCAGTTCTTC	CASCGAALNEQFF
NA	TRBV24-1	NA	TRBJ2-7	TGTGCCACCAGTGATTTTAAGCCTCGTCTTCGCAGGGAGGAGACCTACGAGCAGTACTTC	CATSDFKPRLRREETYEQYF
NA	TRBV9	NA	TRBJ2-3	TGTGCCAGCAGCGTAGGTCCCATGATAGATACGCAGTATTTT	CASSVGPMIDTQYF
NA	TRBV18	NA	TRBJ1-2	TGTGCCAGCTCACCTAGGGGCGGATTCTATGGCTACACCTTC	CASSPRGGFYGYTF
NA	TRBV7-2	NA	TRBJ2-3	TGTGCCAGCAGCTTAGGGGACTTATATGAGAAGGATACGCAGTATTTT	CASSLGDLYEKDTQYF
NA	TRBV5-6	NA	TRBJ1-1	TGTGCCAGCAGCTTGCGGGGATACCCTGAAGCTTTCTTT	CASSLRGYPEAFF
TRBD1	TRBV6-2/TRBV6-3	NA	TRBJ1-2	TGTGCCAGCAGTCTCCAGGGGGGCGTTGGCTACACCTTC	CASSLQGGVGYTF
TRBD2	TRBV5-1	NA	TRBJ2-1	TGCGCCAGCAGTTCATGGACTAGCGGTGAGCAGTTCTTC	CASSSWTSGEQFF
NA	TRBV27	NA	TRBJ2-2	TGTGCCAGTACAACCGTGCCCATGGCCGGGGAGCTGTTTTTT	CASTTVPMAGELFF
NA	TRBV30	NA	TRBJ2-7	TGTGCCTGGGACCGCGGGCCCTACGAGCAGTACTTC	CAWDRGPYEQYF
TRBD1	TRBV5-1	NA	TRBJ2-7	TGCGCCAGCAGCTCAACAGGGGGCGAGCAGTACTTC	CASSSTGGEQYF
NA	TRBV10-3	NA	TRBJ2-7	TGTGCCATCAGTGAGCCCTGGCTGAGCTCCTACGAGCAGTACTTC	CAISEPWLSSYEQYF